The rows below give T cell receptor beta chains drawn from one sample of a study of blood T cell dynamics during melanoma immunotherapy. TCRdb's copy holds only in-frame clones and misses some; the assay was immunoSEQ multiplex PCR. The sample consists of about 10,000 clones, roughly 83% of them appearing once. The source was blood, collected from a patient treated with checkpoint blockade. These receptors originate from a human donor with melanoma. CDR3s include the opening cysteine and the closing phenylalanine or tryptophan.

V gene: TRBV19; J gene: TRBJ2-1; CDR3 protein: CASTRTSGGINEQFF
V gene: TRBV7-3; J gene: TRBJ2-3; CDR3 protein: CASSLTGGGGGSTDTQYF
V gene: TRBV6-5; J gene: TRBJ2-2; CDR3 protein: CASSYSGGSGTGELFF
V gene: TRBV11-2; J gene: TRBJ1-2; CDR3 protein: CASSLGTGWAYGYTF
V gene: TRBV7-3; J gene: TRBJ1-2; CDR3 protein: CASSVGQNYGYTF
V gene: TRBV29-1; J gene: TRBJ2-2; CDR3 protein: CSVGLRQGGELFF
V gene: TRBV19; J gene: TRBJ1-5; CDR3 protein: CASSMQVNQPQHF
V gene: TRBV11-1; J gene: TRBJ2-5; CDR3 protein: CASSLGTGQEETQYF
V gene: TRBV19; J gene: TRBJ2-1; CDR3 protein: CASSKERLVYNEQFF
V gene: TRBV11-2; J gene: TRBJ1-1; CDR3 protein: CASSPWGQVGTEAFF
V gene: TRBV7-9; J gene: TRBJ2-2; CDR3 protein: CASSFTGELFF
V gene: TRBV7-3; J gene: TRBJ1-2; CDR3 protein: CASSPGTGIYGYTF
V gene: TRBV6-5; J gene: TRBJ1-1; CDR3 protein: CASSSQRELNTEAFF
V gene: TRBV27; J gene: TRBJ1-6; CDR3 protein: CASSWGPGGWNSPLHF